Included here is one TCR beta chain sequence, with context. Its antigen remains unidentified. This table comes from immunoSEQ multiplex PCR, and its TCRdb copy is limited to in-frame clones, with some not included. The table lists about 140,000 clones, almost 85% of them singletons, with more than 1.4% in the top ten. This entry is derived from a study of cytomegalovirus exposure and HLA in healthy donors. Study context: The approximately 120 validation repertoires matched the roughly 700 first-cohort repertoires in platform, a later analysis reported.

Whole-study results and caveats: Most TCR sequences were seen very rarely across donors, but some public TCRs occurred in many. The authors listed some 150 TCR beta chains as cytomegalovirus-associated.

Germline V gene data show CDR1 as MGHRA and CDR2 as YSYEKL. V was clipped by 0 bases and J by 4 bases; unmatched bases: 5. The CDR3 totals 15 residues. Material: PBMCs. The chain joins TRBV4-1 to TRBJ1-1; 7 bases align to TRBD1. The clonotype originates from a woman in her twenties or thirties in good health and CMV-seronegative. Here the CDR3 reads CASSQETGYSTEAFF. CDR3 sequence (DNA): TGCGCCAGCAGCCAAGAGACAGGGTACAGCACTGAAGCTTTCTTT.